This paragraph reports one TCR beta chain. No antigen is known for it. No much larger clonotype is one base removed from it; base qualities were not supplied. The data were obtained in a study of shared clonotypes between healthy human individuals (dated by TCRdb to 2019 to 2021). Some background on the complete study: A couple of women and a few men aged 18 to 49 years were included in the cohort. To increase sequencing depth and limit assay-specific biases, TCR repertoire library preparation and sequencing were carried out by different laboratories using diverse techniques. To estimate repertoire size and how much clonotype sharing occurs between individuals, the study deeply sequenced the blood TCR repertoires of several healthy adults. For each donor, three plates each were used for CD4 naive and CD4 memory, two plates were used for CD8 naive, and one plate was used for CD8 memory. Between about 0.94 and 10 billion PBMCs per donor were obtained by leukapheresis.

CD8 naive samples were obtained by positive selection for CCR7 among CD45RO-negative cells, yielding a CD45RA+CCR7+ population from which TemRA cells were excluded. Healthy HIV-negative adults with no recently reported acute infections or vaccinations were included as donors. Every donor was a Caucasian adult residing in Nashville, Tennessee, USA. Blood was collected by leukapheresis, and PBMCs were isolated by Ficoll-Histopaque density gradient centrifugation and then cryopreserved in liquid nitrogen vapor phase. Analytical flow cytometry was used to check the purity and quantity of every magnetically sorted T cell population. Each sorted fraction had its genomic DNA isolated and then quantified by UV absorbance on a Nanodrop 2000c. What the work shows at the level of the full study, not this receptor alone: Rarefaction of sorted-subset datasets indicated incomplete sequencing despite the large sequencing depth. Sharing across a few donors was observed for approximately 5% of naive CD4, over 3% of naive CD8, about 2.3% of memory CD4, and 0.4% of memory CD8 clonotypes. Sampling was restricted to blood, and TCR repertoires in tissues likely differ from the TCR repertoires found in blood. Based on pairwise subsampling, the degree of clonotype sharing among donors was expected to be affected by sequencing depth. Higher generation probabilities were observed for clonotypes shared by all four sorted-subset donors than for non-shared clonotypes. Because the study included a small number of donors, the genetic and exposure-history diversity represented was limited. Naive subsets generally had larger estimated clonotype richness than memory subsets.

CDR1 and CDR2 are read off the germline V gene (reference sequence) as SEHNR and FQNEAQ. CDR3 length: 16 amino acids, cysteine to phenylalanine. Here the CDR3 DNA is all that survives: 48 bases in frame from base 1. The germline ends are 18 bases apart after V is trimmed by 6 bases and J by 3 bases. TCR CDR3 regions were amplified from genomic DNA by multiplex PCR using the deep immunoSEQ assay. Extracted genomic DNA from each cell subset was spread evenly across all wells of several immunoSEQ 96-well plates, with each plate serving as a replicate. Each replicate PCR for sorted subsets received about 180 ng genomic DNA, equal to about 30,000 T cell genomes. Purified libraries were quantified with a Qubit 3.0 fluorometer, sized on a Bioanalyzer 2100, and re-quantified with the KAPA Library Quantification kit. Every immunoSEQ 96-well plate was sequenced on a separate single-read 150-cycle Illumina NextSeq 550 flow cell. The original pipeline was this. Because the immunoSEQ output included only junctional sequences and no quality scores, the filtering could not be the same as the filtering used for full-length reads. To assign V/J genes and CDR3, sequences were annotated against IMGT germline references using PyIR, a Python wrapper for IgBLAST v1.9. Reads were removed for weak V/J assignments (E-value above 1e-6), missing CDR3, stop codons, out-of-frame junctions, or ambiguous translated residues. V3J clonotypes were defined by identical inferred V gene, J gene, and CDR3 amino acid sequence. Percentage overlap between repertoires was calculated by dividing the number of shared unique clonotypes by the size of the smaller repertoire. Richness of each repertoire was evaluated using RTK rarefaction, the Chao1 estimator, and Recon v2.1 estimates of unobserved clonotypes. For all TCRbeta clonotypes obtained by the gDNA method from a handful of donors, generation probabilities were computed with OLGA. The table was pulled from immuneACCESS by TCRdb, which kept in-frame rearrangements only. Such tables lose some clones; where checked, under half of the loss comes from unresolved V genes, and the rest has no known cause. That table is the source of V, J and clone size, and D and trimming were worked out from the DNA. For this sample the table gives 660,000 or so clones, of which roughly 95% were detected only once. Less than 0.12% of the sample lies in the top ten.

The chain employs TRBV7-9 and TRBJ2-1, with a weak D call of TRBD2 (5 bases match). This receptor was identified in a woman aged 30 to 39 in good health. The sequenced sample was naive CD8+ T cells sorted from blood. What this sample's cell subset or site label stands for: CD45RA+CCR7+. The CDR3 in this case is CASSPGLPAVYNEQFF. The base sequence is TGTGCCAGCAGTCCCGGACTGCCGGCGGTCTACAATGAGCAGTTCTTC.